This T cell receptor beta chain came from a study of identical twins. This CDR3 spans 16 amino acids. Unmatched junction bases numbered 13, after V lost 5 bases and J lost 5 bases. Germline CDR1 ENHRY, CDR2 SYGVKD. The sample holds a few counts of this clonotype. Its antigen is unidentified. General study findings and limits: Sequences that were out-of-frame, alpha and twin-shared displayed an excess of low generation probability. Without tracking the same donors, conclusions rested on cross-sectional statistical analysis.

Template switching introduced a universal primer site, and the cDNA bore unique molecular identifiers. TCRdb reanalysed the 5' RACE reads using MiXCR and keeps one entry per CDR3 protein. The repertoire includes approximately 680,000 distinct CDR3 sequences, around 7.5% of them detected once, and over 1.5% sits in the top ten. These same records also appear under a second study, on yellow fever vaccine responses in identical twins. This second study notes: Twins reportedly appeared to share part of their vaccine T cell response while keeping part individual.

The origin of this receptor is a young woman in good health. The sequencing sample was made of PBMCs. The chain links TRBV10-3 to TRBJ2-7, with 9 bases identical to TRBD1. The CDR3 is CAISMLPGQGSHEQYF. The CDR3 nucleotides are TGTGCCATCAGTATGTTACCGGGACAGGGTTCCCACGAGCAGTACTTC.